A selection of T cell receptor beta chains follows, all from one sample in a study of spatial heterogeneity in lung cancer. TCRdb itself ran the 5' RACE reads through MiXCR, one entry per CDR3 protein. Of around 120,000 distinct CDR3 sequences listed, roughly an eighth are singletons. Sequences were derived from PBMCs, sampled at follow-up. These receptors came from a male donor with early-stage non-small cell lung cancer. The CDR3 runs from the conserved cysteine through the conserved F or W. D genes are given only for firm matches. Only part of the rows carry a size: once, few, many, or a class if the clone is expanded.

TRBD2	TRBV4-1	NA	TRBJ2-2	TGCGCCAGCAGCCAACCCATCAGGACTAGCTTAAACACCGGGGAGCTGATTTTT	CASSQPIRTSLNTGELIF
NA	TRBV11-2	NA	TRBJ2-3	TGTGCCAGCAGCTTAGGCCCCAGAGATACGCAGTATTTT	CASSLGPRDTQYF
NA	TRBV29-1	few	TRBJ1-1	TGCAGCGTTGCAACGGTGAACACTGAAGCTTTCTTT	CSVATVNTEAFF
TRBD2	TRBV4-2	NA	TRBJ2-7	TGTGCCAGCAGCTCAGGACTAGACTACGAGCAGTACTTC	CASSSGLDYEQYF
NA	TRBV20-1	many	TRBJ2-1	TGCAGTGCTAGTGATTCCCGAGAGCAGTTCTTC	CSASDSREQFF
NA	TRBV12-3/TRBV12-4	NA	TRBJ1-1	TGTGCCAGCAGTTTGGGACAAAGGAACACTGAAGCTTTCTTT	CASSLGQRNTEAFF
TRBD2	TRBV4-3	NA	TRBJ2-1	TGCGCCAGCAGCCCCACGCCATTGGCGGGGGGTGATGAGCAGTTCTTC	CASSPTPLAGGDEQFF
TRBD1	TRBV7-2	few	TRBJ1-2	TGTGCCAGCAGCTTAACTTGGGACAGGGGTAACTATGGCTACACCTTC	CASSLTWDRGNYGYTF
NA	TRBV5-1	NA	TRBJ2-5	TGCGCCAGCAGCTTGTCGACAGGCGAAGAGACCCAGTACTTC	CASSLSTGEETQYF
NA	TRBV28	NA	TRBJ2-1	TGTGCCAGCAGTTTTGTCGCCCCCAATGAGCAGTTCTTC	CASSFVAPNEQFF
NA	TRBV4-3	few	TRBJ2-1	TGCGCCAGCAGCCAAGAGACGAACAGCTACAATGAGCAGTTCTTC	CASSQETNSYNEQFF
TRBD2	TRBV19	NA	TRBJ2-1	TGTGCCAGTAAAGGGGACCTAGCGGGGGTCTACAATGAGCAGTTCTTC	CASKGDLAGVYNEQFF
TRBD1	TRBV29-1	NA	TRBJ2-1	TGCAGCGTTGCCGGGACAGTTTTCAATGAGCAGTTCTTC	CSVAGTVFNEQFF
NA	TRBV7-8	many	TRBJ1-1	TGTGCCAGCAGCCCCCGAACGGGTTCAGCTTTCTTT	CASSPRTGSAFF
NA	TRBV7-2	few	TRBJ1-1	TGTGCCAGTGGTAGTATACCGGCCAACACTGAAGCTTTCTTT	CASGSIPANTEAFF
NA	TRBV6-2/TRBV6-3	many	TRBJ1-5	TGTGCCAGCAGTTACTTATCATCGACCGGGGACCAGCCCCAGCATTTT	CASSYLSSTGDQPQHF
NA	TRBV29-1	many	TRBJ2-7	TGCAGCGTAAAAGGTTTGGTACAGGGTGGGACTAACGAGCAGTACTTC	CSVKGLVQGGTNEQYF
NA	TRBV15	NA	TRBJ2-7	TGTGCCACCAGCAGAGATAGGGGGGGAACCTACGAGCAGTACTTC	CATSRDRGGTYEQYF